The rows below give T cell receptor beta chains drawn from one sample of a study of CD8+ T cells in alopecia areata. Using immunoSEQ multiplex PCR, the repertoire was profiled, and TCRdb retains in-frame clones only, with some absent. The repertoire holds 250,000 or so clones, with about two thirds as singletons. This sample comprised CD4+ T cells sorted from blood, obtained at week 0. The source is a human donor with alopecia areata. Each CDR3 is given with its conserved first and last residue. Fields, in order: clone size, D gene, J gene, V gene, CDR3 protein, CDR3 DNA. D genes are given only for firm matches. The size of a clone is reported for some rows only, either as once, few or many, or as a class for expanded clones.

size: .
D: .
J: TRBJ1-6
V: TRBV30
CDR3: CAWSVRRESPLHF
DNA: TGTGCCTGGAGTGTACGACGGGAATCACCCCTCCACTTT

size: few
D: TRBD1
J: TRBJ2-3
V: TRBV7-9
CDR3: CASSALWTGVMSDTQYF
DNA: TGTGCCAGCAGCGCCTTATGGACAGGGGTCATGTCGGATACGCAGTATTTT

size: .
D: .
J: TRBJ1-2
V: TRBV27
CDR3: CASSRLEWEGYTF
DNA: TGTGCCAGCAGTCGACTGGAATGGGAAGGCTACACCTTC

size: once
D: TRBD1
J: TRBJ2-7
V: TRBV19
CDR3: CASRGTGAYEQYF
DNA: TGTGCCAGTAGGGGGACAGGGGCCTACGAGCAGTACTTC

size: once
D: .
J: TRBJ2-5
V: TRBV30
CDR3: CAWRTWELGTQYF
DNA: TGTGCCTGGAGGACATGGGAATTGGGGACCCAGTACTTC

size: few
D: .
J: TRBJ1-3
V: TRBV15
CDR3: CATSRALRTLPAGNTIYF
DNA: TGTGCCACCAGCAGAGCCTTAAGGACACTTCCCGCGGGGAACACCATATATTTT

size: .
D: .
J: TRBJ1-2
V: TRBV29-1
CDR3: CSVERGGVYTF
DNA: TGCAGCGTTGAGAGGGGAGGTGTATACACCTTC

size: .
D: .
J: TRBJ2-4
V: TRBV7-9
CDR3: CASSFPRGDIQYF
DNA: TGTGCCAGCAGCTTTCCCAGGGGGGACATTCAGTACTTC

size: few
D: .
J: TRBJ1-2
V: TRBV14
CDR3: CASSQDQVYGYTF
DNA: TGTGCCAGCAGCCAAGATCAAGTCTATGGCTACACCTTC

size: .
D: .
J: TRBJ2-1
V: TRBV6-6
CDR3: CATRPHSTENEQFF
DNA: TGTGCCACCAGGCCGCACTCTACAGAAAATGAGCAGTTCTTC

size: .
D: .
J: TRBJ1-5
V: TRBV15
CDR3: CATTQDGLSNQPQHF
DNA: TGTGCCACCACCCAGGACGGACTTAGCAATCAGCCCCAGCATTTT

size: .
D: .
J: TRBJ2-3
V: TRBV30
CDR3: CAWSRPGRVKADTQYF
DNA: TGTGCCTGGAGTCGGCCTGGGCGGGTAAAGGCAGATACGCAGTATTTT

size: .
D: .
J: TRBJ2-2
V: TRBV6-5
CDR3: CASRRGTDTGELFF
DNA: TGTGCCAGCCGCAGGGGTACGGACACCGGGGAGCTGTTTTTT

size: .
D: TRBD1
J: TRBJ2-1
V: TRBV5-1
CDR3: CASSPGQSYNEQFF
DNA: TGCGCCAGCAGCCCGGGACAGTCCTACAATGAGCAGTTCTTC

size: .
D: .
J: TRBJ2-3
V: TRBV9
CDR3: CASSPRADTQYF
DNA: TGTGCCAGCAGCCCAAGGGCAGATACGCAGTATTTT

size: once
D: .
J: TRBJ2-2
V: TRBV30
CDR3: CAWTITGELFF
DNA: TGTGCCTGGACCATTACCGGGGAGCTGTTTTTT

size: .
D: .
J: TRBJ1-2
V: TRBV6-6
CDR3: CASRGTNYGYTF
DNA: TGTGCCAGCAGAGGGACAAACTATGGCTACACCTTC

size: few
D: .
J: TRBJ2-7
V: TRBV13
CDR3: CASSPLANHYEQYF
DNA: TGTGCCAGCAGCCCCCTTGCGAACCACTACGAGCAGTACTTC

size: .
D: .
J: TRBJ1-3
V: TRBV29-1
CDR3: CSGSLAAGNTIYF
DNA: TGCAGCGGATCCTTGGCGGCTGGAAACACCATATATTTT

size: .
D: TRBD1
J: TRBJ1-4
V: TRBV29-1
CDR3: CSARDRGRGEKLFF
DNA: TGCAGCGCCCGGGACAGGGGGCGCGGAGAAAAACTGTTTTTT

size: .
D: .
J: TRBJ1-5
V: TRBV19
CDR3: CASHWEGDVQPQHF
DNA: TGTGCCAGTCACTGGGAGGGGGATGTTCAGCCCCAGCATTTT

size: .
D: .
J: TRBJ1-5
V: TRBV7-2
CDR3: CASSLAGGRDQPQHF
DNA: TGTGCCAGCAGCTTAGCGGGGGGGCGCGATCAGCCCCAGCATTTT

size: few
D: .
J: TRBJ1-5
V: TRBV30
CDR3: CAWSVQEDQPQHF
DNA: TGTGCCTGGAGTGTACAGGAGGATCAGCCCCAGCATTTT

size: .
D: .
J: TRBJ1-2
V: TRBV15
CDR3: CATSRVQGRYGYTF
DNA: TGTGCCACCAGCAGAGTTCAGGGACGCTATGGCTACACCTTC

size: .
D: .
J: TRBJ2-7
V: TRBV27
CDR3: CASSSLRGRDEQYF
DNA: TGTGCCAGCAGTTCCCTTCGGGGTCGCGACGAGCAGTACTTC

size: .
D: .
J: TRBJ2-5
V: TRBV14
CDR3: CASSQVRGQYF
DNA: TGTGCCAGCAGCCAAGTCAGGGGCCAGTACTTC

size: .
D: .
J: TRBJ2-7
V: TRBV7-9
CDR3: CASSLAGSEQYF
DNA: TGTGCCAGCAGCTTAGCGGGGTCGGAGCAGTACTTC

size: few
D: .
J: TRBJ1-5
V: TRBV7-2
CDR3: CASGLQGNQPQHF
DNA: TGTGCCAGCGGACTACAGGGAAATCAGCCCCAGCATTTT

size: .
D: .
J: TRBJ1-2
V: TRBV2
CDR3: CASSLGPPHSYF
DNA: TGTGCCTCTTCCCTGGGGCCTCCTCACAGCTACTTC

size: .
D: .
J: TRBJ2-5
V: TRBV7-2
CDR3: CASSRDQGKTQYF
DNA: TGTGCCAGCAGTCGGGACCAAGGGAAGACCCAGTACTTC

size: .
D: .
J: TRBJ2-7
V: TRBV5-4
CDR3: CASSSETFSYEQYF
DNA: TGTGCCAGCAGCTCCGAAACTTTCTCCTACGAGCAGTACTTC

size: .
D: .
J: TRBJ2-7
V: TRBV6-5
CDR3: CASKGVSYEQYF
DNA: TGTGCCAGCAAGGGGGTCTCCTACGAGCAGTACTTC

size: .
D: .
J: TRBJ2-3
V: TRBV7-9
CDR3: CASSATGTDTQYF
DNA: TGTGCCAGCAGCGCCACGGGGACAGATACGCAGTATTTT

size: .
D: .
J: TRBJ2-5
V: TRBV5-6
CDR3: CASSPATPGTQYF
DNA: TGTGCCAGCAGCCCGGCTACCCCGGGGACCCAGTACTTC

size: .
D: .
J: TRBJ1-2
V: TRBV29-1
CDR3: CSVEKGNYGYTF
DNA: TGCAGCGTTGAAAAGGGGAACTATGGCTACACCTTC

size: .
D: TRBD1
J: TRBJ2-2
V: TRBV5-1
CDR3: CASTGGRTGELFF
DNA: TGCGCCAGCACAGGGGGCCGCACCGGGGAGCTGTTTTTT

size: few
D: TRBD1
J: TRBJ1-6
V: TRBV30
CDR3: CAWSDPGGFVSPLHF
DNA: TGTGCCTGGAGTGATCCAGGGGGCTTTGTTTCACCCCTCCACTTT

size: .
D: .
J: TRBJ2-7
V: TRBV6-1
CDR3: CASSEARVVSYEQYF
DNA: TGTGCCAGCAGTGAAGCCAGGGTGGTGTCCTACGAGCAGTACTTC

size: .
D: TRBD2
J: TRBJ2-7
V: TRBV7-2
CDR3: CASSLQRGSYEQYF
DNA: TGTGCCAGCAGCTTACAGCGGGGGTCCTACGAGCAGTACTTC

size: once
D: .
J: TRBJ1-6
V: TRBV30
CDR3: CAWTGTNNSPLHF
DNA: TGTGCCTGGACCGGGACGAATAATTCACCCCTCCACTTT

size: .
D: TRBD1
J: TRBJ2-5
V: TRBV5-6
CDR3: CASSRTGAQYF
DNA: TGTGCCAGCAGCCGTACAGGGGCCCAGTACTTC